Listed here are 10 T cell receptor beta chains from one sample, sequenced in a study of T cell responses to AZD1222 COVID-19 vaccine. Measured with immunoSEQ multiplex PCR; TCRdb has only the in-frame clones, and not every one. The sample records 150,000 to 200,000 clones, 75% to 90% being singletons. The sequencing used peripheral blood, collected on day 0 of MenACWY control vaccination. Every receptor here comes from an adult in good health.

The chain uses TRBV24-1 and TRBJ1-5; no clear D gene. CDR1 and CDR2 (germline): KGHDR, SFDVKD. CDR3 length: 16 amino acids. The germline V and J ends were trimmed by 2 bases and 4 bases, with 14 bases remaining between them. The CDR3 loop is CATSDSEVGVNQPQHF. CDR3 sequence (DNA): TGTGCCACCAGTGATTCGGAGGTGGGCGTGAATCAGCCCCAGCATTTT.

V gene TRBV4-3 combines with J gene TRBJ1-1, with 7 nucleotides matching TRBD1. This CDR3 has 14 amino acids. With 3 bases clipped from V and 4 bases from J, the junction kept 5 bases outside the gene matches. CDR1 LGHNA and CDR2 YSLEER come from the germline V gene. Here the CDR3 DNA reads TGCGCCAGCAGCCAGCGACAGGGTATCACTGAAGCTTTCTTT. This translates into CASSQRQGITEAFF.

The chain combines TRBV5-6 with TRBJ2-6; D is possibly TRBD2 (6 bases). CDR3 size: 18 residues. The germline CDR1 and CDR2 sequences are SGHDT and YYEEEE. The ends were cut back, 0 bases at V and 0 bases at J, with 13 bases in the middle. This CDR3 reads CASSLVRAGLSGANVLTF. The CDR3 DNA follows: TGTGCCAGCAGCTTGGTCCGGGCGGGACTCTCTGGGGCCAACGTCCTGACTTTC.

This chain joins TRBV18 and TRBJ2-7; no firm D call. The V end was cut by 5 bases, the J end by 2 bases, with 4 bases between. The germline CDR1 and CDR2 sequences are KGHSH and LQKENI. The CDR3 has 11 residues. The CDR3 nucleotides are TGTGCCAGCTCAGGTACCTACGAGCAGTACTTC. Protein product: CASSGTYEQYF.

The chain has TRBV5-4 and TRBJ1-6; 10 positions match TRBD1. The CDR3 spans 14 residues. Germline V gene sequence: CDR1 SGHNT, CDR2 YYREEE (reference sequence). The V and J ends lost 4 bases and 9 bases, in that order; junction bases with no gene match: 4. The CDR3 loop is CASSHRDRGSPLHF. CDR3 bases: TGTGCCAGCAGCCACCGGGACAGGGGTTCACCCCTCCACTTT.

The rearrangement links TRBV4-3 to TRBJ2-7; D uncertain. From germline, CDR1 is LGHNA and CDR2 YSLEER. The CDR3 consists of 14 residues. V lost 0 bases and J 4 bases, leaving 10 bases between the germline ends. The CDR3 reads CASSQDVGRYEQYF. Written as DNA, the CDR3 is TGCGCCAGCAGCCAAGATGTCGGTAGATACGAGCAGTACTTC.

The chain recombines TRBV7-9 with TRBJ1-4; 8 bases fit TRBD1. The CDR3 consists of 16 residues. V dropped 4 bases and J dropped 2; count of bases not matched to a gene: 6. Germline V gene lookup returns CDR1 SEHNR and CDR2 FQNEAQ (reference sequence). CDR3 nucleotides: TGTGCCAGCAGCTCAGGACAGGGAGTGACTAATGAAAAACTGTTTTTT. Protein: CASSSGQGVTNEKLFF.

This chain connects TRBV29-1 to TRBJ2-1; D might be TRBD2 (5 bases). Trimming stripped 8 bases from V and 3 bases from J, with 14 bases between. Germline V lookup: CDR1 SQVTM, CDR2 ANQGSEA. The CDR3 length is 13 residues. CDR3 in amino acids: CSSLEGLYNEQFF. The CDR3 bases are TGCAGCTCATTAGAGGGCCTCTACAATGAGCAGTTCTTC.

The chain links TRBV24-1 to TRBJ1-1; perhaps TRBD1 as D (5 bases). From germline, CDR1 is KGHDR and CDR2 SFDVKD. V lost 3 bases, J lost 5 bases, and 9 bases lay in between. The CDR3 has 13 amino acids. CDR3 residues: CATSDGGRTEAFF. DNA for the CDR3: TGTGCCACCAGTGATGGGGGTCGTACTGAAGCTTTCTTT.

With respect to this clone: Other nucleotide sequences in the sample specify the same CDR3. The J gene is TRBJ1-2, the V gene TRBV3-1 (or the pseudogene TRBV3-2); 7 bases match TRBD1. The CDR3 has 14 amino acids. Germline CDR1 reads LGHDT; CDR2 reads YNNKEL (reference sequence). Losses at the gene ends were 0 bases for V and 4 bases for J; bases not matched to a gene: 2. The CDR3 here is CASSQDRTGYGYTF. CDR3 nucleotides: TGTGCCAGCAGCCAAGATAGGACAGGCTATGGCTACACCTTC.